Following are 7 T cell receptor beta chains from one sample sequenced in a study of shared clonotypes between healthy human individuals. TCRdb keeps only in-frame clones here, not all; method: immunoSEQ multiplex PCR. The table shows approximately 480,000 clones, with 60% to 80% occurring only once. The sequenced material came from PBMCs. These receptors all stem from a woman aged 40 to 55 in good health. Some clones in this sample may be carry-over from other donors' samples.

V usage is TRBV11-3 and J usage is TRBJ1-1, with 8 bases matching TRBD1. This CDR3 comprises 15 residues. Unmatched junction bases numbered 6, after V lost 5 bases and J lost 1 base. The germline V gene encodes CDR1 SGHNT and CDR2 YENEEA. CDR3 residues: CASSRTGTGNTEAFF. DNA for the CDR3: TGTGCCAGCAGCCGAACGGGGACAGGGAACACTGAAGCTTTCTTT.

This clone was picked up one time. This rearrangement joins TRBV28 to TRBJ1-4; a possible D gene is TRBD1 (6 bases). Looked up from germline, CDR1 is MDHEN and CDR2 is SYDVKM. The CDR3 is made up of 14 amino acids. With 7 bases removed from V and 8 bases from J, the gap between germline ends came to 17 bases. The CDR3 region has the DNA TGTGCCAGCATCCCCGGGGGGCGGGGCGAAAAACTGTTTTTT. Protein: CASIPGGRGEKLFF. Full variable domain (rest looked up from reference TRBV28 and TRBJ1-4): DVKVTQSSRYLVKRTGEKVFLECVQDMDHENMFWYRQDPGLGLRLIYFSYDVKMKEKGDIPEGYSVSREKKERFSLILESASTNQTSMYLCASIPGGRGEKLFFGSGTQLSVL.

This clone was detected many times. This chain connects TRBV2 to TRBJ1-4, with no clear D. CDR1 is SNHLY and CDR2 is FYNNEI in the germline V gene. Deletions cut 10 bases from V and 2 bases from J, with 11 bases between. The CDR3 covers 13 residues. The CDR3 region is CATQTSTNEKLFF. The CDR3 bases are TGTGCCACCCAGACAAGTACTAATGAAAAACTGTTTTTT.

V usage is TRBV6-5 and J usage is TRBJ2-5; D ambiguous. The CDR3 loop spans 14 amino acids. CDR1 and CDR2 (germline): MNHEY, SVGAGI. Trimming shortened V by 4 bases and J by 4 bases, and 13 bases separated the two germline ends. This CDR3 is CASSSSSRVETQYF. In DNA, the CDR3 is TGTGCCAGCAGTTCCTCGTCACGGGTAGAGACCCAGTACTTC.

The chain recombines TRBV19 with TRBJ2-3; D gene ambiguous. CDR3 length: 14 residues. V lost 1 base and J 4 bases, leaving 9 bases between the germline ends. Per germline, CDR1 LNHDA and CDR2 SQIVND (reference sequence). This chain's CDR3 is CASSIGRNPDTQYF. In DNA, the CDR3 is TGTGCCAGTAGTATAGGTAGGAACCCAGATACGCAGTATTTT.

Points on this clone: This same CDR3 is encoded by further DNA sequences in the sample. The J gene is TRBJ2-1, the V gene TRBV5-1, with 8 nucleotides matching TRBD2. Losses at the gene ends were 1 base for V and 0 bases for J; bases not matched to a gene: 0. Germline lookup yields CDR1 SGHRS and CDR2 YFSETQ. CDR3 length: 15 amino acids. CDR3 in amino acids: CASSLSGSSYNEQFF. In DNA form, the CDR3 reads TGCGCCAGCAGCTTGAGCGGGAGCTCCTACAATGAGCAGTTCTTC.

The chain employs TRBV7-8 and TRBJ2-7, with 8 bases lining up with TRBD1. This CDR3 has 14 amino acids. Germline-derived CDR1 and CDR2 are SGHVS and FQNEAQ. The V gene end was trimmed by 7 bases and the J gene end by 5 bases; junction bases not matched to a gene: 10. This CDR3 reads CASTRGRGQNEQYF. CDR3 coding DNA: TGTGCCAGCACCCGGGGCAGGGGGCAAAACGAGCAGTACTTC.